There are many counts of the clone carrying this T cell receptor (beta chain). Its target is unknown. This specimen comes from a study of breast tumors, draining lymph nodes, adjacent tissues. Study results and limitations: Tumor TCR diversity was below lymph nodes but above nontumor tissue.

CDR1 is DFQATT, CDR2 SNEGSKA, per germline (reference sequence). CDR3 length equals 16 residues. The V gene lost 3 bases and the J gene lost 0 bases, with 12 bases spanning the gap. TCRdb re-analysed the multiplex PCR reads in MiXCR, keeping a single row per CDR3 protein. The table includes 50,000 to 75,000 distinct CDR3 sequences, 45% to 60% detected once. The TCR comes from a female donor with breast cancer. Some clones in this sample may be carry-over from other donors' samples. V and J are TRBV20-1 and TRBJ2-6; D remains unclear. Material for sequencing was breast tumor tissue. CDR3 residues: CSARDAGTSGANVLTF. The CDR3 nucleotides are TGCAGTGCTAGGGACGCCGGAACCTCTGGGGCCAACGTCCTGACTTTC.